This TCR beta chain was observed in a study of T cell changes during pregnancy in multiple sclerosis. Generated by immunoSEQ multiplex PCR, the TCRdb table keeps only in-frame clones and is missing some. The data show over 35,000 clones, with approximately 90% seen just once and under 1% held by the top ten. Trimming shortened V by 5 bases and J by 7 bases, and 9 bases separated the two germline ends. This CDR3 has 11 amino acids. Germline CDR1 and CDR2: WSHSY and SAAADI. The rearrangement joins TRBV10-2 to TRBJ2-7, with TRBD2 as a possible D gene (6 bases). The TCR originated in a female donor with multiple sclerosis, enrolled in a pregnancy study. The sample in question was CD4+ T cells from peripheral blood mononuclear cells, obtained after pregnancy. As DNA, the CDR3 is TGCGCCAGCAGTCCTGGGGGGGAGCAGTACTTC. Translating it yields CASSPGGEQYF.